This record concerns one T cell receptor beta chain sequence. The antigen it recognizes is unknown. No per-base quality is available; no much larger clone lies one base away. The donors were healthy, HIV-negative adults with no recently reported acute infections or vaccinations. Only Caucasian adults living in Nashville, Tennessee, USA were represented among the donors. The CD8 memory samples were a combination of magnetically selected CD45RO+ cells and CCR7-negative CD45RA+ effector memory (TemRA) cells. Blood was collected by leukapheresis, and PBMCs were isolated by Ficoll-Histopaque density gradient centrifugation and then cryopreserved in liquid nitrogen vapor phase. Analytical flow cytometry was used to check the purity and quantity of every magnetically sorted T cell population. From each sorted fraction, genomic DNA was isolated and quantified by UV absorbance on a Nanodrop 2000c. Using the deep immunoSEQ assay, multiplex PCR amplified TCR CDR3 regions from genomic DNA. Extracted genomic DNA from each cell subset was spread evenly across all wells of several immunoSEQ 96-well plates, with each plate serving as a replicate. For sorted subsets, around 200 ng genomic DNA, equal to about 30,000 T cell genomes, was loaded into each replicate PCR. Purified libraries were quantified with a Qubit 3.0 fluorometer, sized on a Bioanalyzer 2100, and re-quantified with the KAPA Library Quantification kit. Every immunoSEQ 96-well plate was sequenced on a separate single-read 150-cycle Illumina NextSeq 550 flow cell. Turning to the authors' computational methods: Because the immunoSEQ output held only junctional sequences and lacked quality scores, the filtering could not match the filtering applied to full-length reads. To assign V/J genes and CDR3, sequences were annotated against IMGT germline references using PyIR, a Python wrapper for IgBLAST v1.9. Reads were filtered out if the reads had weak V/J assignments (E-value above 1e-6), no CDR3, stop codons, out-of-frame junctions, or ambiguous translated residues. V3J clonotypes were defined by identical inferred V gene, J gene, and CDR3 amino acid sequence. The percentage overlap between two repertoires was calculated by dividing the number of shared unique clonotypes by the size of the smaller repertoire. Richness of each repertoire was evaluated using RTK rarefaction, the Chao1 estimator, and Recon v2.1 estimates of unobserved clonotypes. For all TCRbeta clonotypes obtained by the gDNA method from several donors, generation probabilities were computed with OLGA. TCRdb re-hosts the immuneACCESS table, in-frame sequences only. Its copies lack some clones; in the studies checked, an unresolved V gene accounts for under half of them, and the cause for the rest is not known. The V and J calls and the clone size are those of that table, but D and trimming were determined from the DNA. This sample lists about 380,000 clones; 90% to 97% were detected once. Around 0.29% of the sample goes to the ten largest clones.

These data are taken from a study of shared clonotypes between healthy human individuals (TCRdb year 2020). Regarding the complete study: Three men and a couple of women, aged 18 to 49 years, made up the cohort. To estimate repertoire size and how much clonotypes are shared between individuals, the study performed deep sequencing of blood TCR repertoires from about 5 healthy adults. Leukapheresis yielded between about 0.94 and 10 billion PBMCs per donor. To increase sequencing depth and limit assay-specific biases, TCR repertoire library preparation and sequencing were carried out by different laboratories using diverse techniques. For each donor, three plates each were used for CD4 naive and CD4 memory, two plates were used for CD8 naive, and one plate was used for CD8 memory.

Counted from cysteine to phenylalanine, this CDR3 has 16 amino acids. The read is trimmed to its CDR3 DNA, 48 bases read in frame from base 1. The germline V gene encodes CDR1 MDHEN and CDR2 SYDVKM. Trimming accounts for 6 bases at V and 5 bases at J, while the number of junction bases matched to no gene is 9. What the authors observed across the whole study: Naive subsets generally had larger estimated clonotype richness than memory subsets did. Sharing across several donors was observed for roughly 5% of naive CD4, 3.5% of naive CD8, 2% to 2.5% of memory CD4, and about 0.38% of memory CD8 clonotypes. Clonotypes shared by all four sorted-subset donors showed higher generation probabilities than non-shared clonotypes. The small number of donors limited the genetic and exposure-history diversity represented. Sampling was restricted to blood, and TCR repertoires in tissues likely differ from the TCR repertoires found in blood. Pairwise subsampling led to the expectation that sequencing depth would affect the degree of clonotype sharing among donors. Incomplete sequencing was indicated by rarefaction of sorted-subset datasets, despite the large sequencing depth.

The receptor's source is a man aged 25 to 40 in good health. The V and J segments used are TRBV28 and TRBJ2-6; 8 central nucleotides agree with TRBD1. The sequenced sample consisted of memory CD8+ T cells sorted from blood. Interpreted using the paper, the cell subset or site label stands for: CD45RO+ cells pooled with CCR7-negative TemRA cells. The CDR3 is CASSPGTGARANVLTF. The nucleotide sequence is given as TGTGCCAGCAGCCCAGGGACAGGCGCGCGGGCCAACGTCCTGACTTTC. Supplemented by the reference TRBV28 and TRBJ2-6 proteins around the CDR3, the complete variable domain is DVKVTQSSRYLVKRTGEKVFLECVQDMDHENMFWYRQDPGLGLRLIYFSYDVKMKEKGDIPEGYSVSREKKERFSLILESASTNQTSMYLCASSPGTGARANVLTFGAGSRLTVL.